These 23 T cell receptor beta chains came from one sample sequenced in a study of cytomegalovirus exposure and HLA in healthy donors. The PCR employed 60 Vbeta primers together with 13 Jbeta primers. TCRdb keeps only in-frame clones here, not all; method: immunoSEQ multiplex PCR. The sample lists approximately 160,000 clones; around 80% were seen once. Sequencing was carried out using PBMCs. The receptors were gathered from a male donor in good health and CMV-seronegative.

The rearrangement uses TRBV5-1 and TRBJ2-5; 10 positions match TRBD1. The V gene end was trimmed by 4 bases and the J gene end by 1 base; junction bases not matched to a gene: 13. Germline V gives CDR1 SGHRS, CDR2 YFSETQ. CDR3 length: 18 residues. CDR3: CASSLPNRTGGVQETQYF. CDR3 bases: TGCGCCAGCAGCCTTCCAAATAGGACAGGGGGGGTCCAAGAGACCCAGTACTTC.

This sequence joins TRBV5-1 and TRBJ2-3, with D possibly TRBD2 on 5 matching bases. The germline CDR1 and CDR2 sequences are SGHRS and YFSETQ. The CDR3 spans 14 residues. V dropped 7 bases and J dropped 0 bases, with 12 bases sitting between them. The CDR3 loop is CASESGSSTDTQYF. The CDR3 DNA sequence: TGCGCCAGCGAGAGCGGTTCTAGCACAGATACGCAGTATTTT.

This chain connects TRBV27 to TRBJ2-1, with D unresolved. The ends were cut back, 3 bases at V and 9 bases at J, with 9 bases in the middle. The CDR3 loop spans 12 amino acids. Germline loops: CDR1 MNHEY, CDR2 SMNVEV (reference sequence). The CDR3 spells CASSFSRFEQFF. CDR3 coding DNA: TGTGCCAGCAGTTTTAGTCGGTTTGAGCAGTTCTTC.

The chain combines TRBV6-4 with TRBJ2-3; 9 bases are a match to TRBD1. Germline values: CDR1 MRHNA, CDR2 SNTAGT. V lost 2 bases and J lost 6; bases outside the gene matches: 6. The length of the CDR3 is 15 residues. CDR3 residues: CASSDGGTGLDTQYF. The CDR3 DNA reads TGTGCCAGCAGTGACGGTGGGACAGGGTTGGATACGCAGTATTTT.

V gene TRBV5-1 combines with J gene TRBJ2-7; D may be TRBD2 (5 bases). Per germline, CDR1 SGHRS and CDR2 YFSETQ. The length of the CDR3 is 14 residues. Between the trimmed V and J ends, which lost 0 bases and 2 bases, there was a span of 9 bases. The CDR3 region is CASSLVGETYEQYF. CDR3 in DNA: TGCGCCAGCAGCTTGGTCGGGGAAACCTACGAGCAGTACTTC.

This rearrangement joins TRBV6-1 to TRBJ2-7; TRBD2 might be the D (5 bases). Deletions cut 4 bases from V and 4 bases from J, with 11 bases between. Germline-derived CDR1 and CDR2 are MNHNS and SASEGT. This CDR3 spans 13 amino acids. The CDR3 protein is CASSALDLYEQYF. The CDR3 bases are TGTGCCAGCAGTGCTCTGGACTTATACGAGCAGTACTTC.

This clone was observed once. The CDR3 is CASSATFGTPGNTIYF. The CDR3, as DNA: TGTGCCAGCAGCGCTACTTTCGGGACACCTGGAAACACCATATATTTT. This chain joins TRBV9 and TRBJ1-3; possibly TRBD1 for D (6 bases). CDR1 SGDLS and CDR2 YYNGEE come from the germline V gene. V shed 3 bases and J shed 2 bases, with 15 bases lying between them. CDR3 size: 16 residues.

The CDR3 DNA sequence: TGTGCCAGCATTGAGGACAGGGGTTCACCCCTCCACTTT. Protein sequence: CASIEDRGSPLHF. V and J are TRBV2 and TRBJ1-6; TRBD1 matches 9 bases. The CDR3 is 13 amino acids. Germline V gene sequence: CDR1 SNHLY, CDR2 FYNNEI. V lost 7 bases, J lost 9 bases, and 4 bases stayed unmatched.

The J gene is TRBJ2-1, the V gene TRBV11-2, with 7 positions matching TRBD2. The germline gives CDR1 SGHAT, CDR2 FQNNGV. The V and J ends lost 1 base and 10 bases, in that order; junction bases with no gene match: 10. The CDR3 totals 15 residues. CDR3 DNA: TGTGCCAGCAGCTTAGTCGGTGCCAGGGAGGGAGAGCAGTTCTTC. It yields the protein CASSLVGAREGEQFF.

The genes are TRBV30 and TRBJ2-5, with 7 nucleotides matching TRBD2. The CDR3 spans 15 residues. CDR1 is GTSNPN, CDR2 SVGIG, per germline (reference sequence). V lost 3 bases to trimming and J lost 7 bases; unmatched junction nucleotides: 14. The CDR3, as DNA: TGTGCCTGGAGGGCCCCCGGGGGGAGGAAGGTGACCCAGTACTTC. Translation: CAWRAPGGRKVTQYF.

The chain links TRBV15 to TRBJ2-1, with 10 bases aligning to TRBD1. V was pared by 1 base and J by 3 bases, with 0 bases of the junction left unmatched. In germline, CDR1 is LNHNV, CDR2 YYDKDF (reference sequence). The CDR3 is made up of 15 amino acids. The CDR3 region is CATSRGTGGYNEQFF. CDR3 bases: TGTGCCACCAGCAGAGGGACAGGGGGCTACAATGAGCAGTTCTTC. Using reference TRBV15 and TRBJ2-1 for the parts outside the CDR3, the full variable domain is DAMVIQNPRYQVTQFGKPVTLSCSQTLNHNVMYWYQQKSSQAPKLLFHYYDKDFNNEADTPDNFQSRRPNTSFCFLDIRSPGLGDTAMYLCATSRGTGGYNEQFFGPGTRLTVL.

The chain links TRBV19 to TRBJ2-1; 8 bases fit TRBD2. Germline V gene sequence: CDR1 LNHDA, CDR2 SQIVND (reference sequence). This CDR3 contains 15 residues. The V segment lost 1 base and the J segment 7 bases; nucleotides outside the gene matches: 6. CDR3 amino acids: CASSIAGGPLNEQFF. Here the CDR3 DNA reads TGTGCCAGTAGTATAGCGGGGGGGCCGCTGAATGAGCAGTTCTTC.

Only one count was recorded for this clone. This sequence joins TRBV11-2 and TRBJ2-5; 15 bases line up with TRBD2. With V trimmed by 5 bases and J by 5 bases, 6 bases remained unmatched. Germline CDR1 and CDR2: SGHAT and FQNNGV. CDR3 length equals 16 residues. CDR3: CASSLGLAGGGETQYF. DNA of the CDR3: TGTGCCAGCAGCCTCGGACTAGCGGGAGGGGGGGAGACCCAGTACTTC.

For this clone: This sample includes further DNA sequences coding for the same CDR3. The chain combines TRBV6-5 with TRBJ2-7; TRBD1 matches at 9 bases. V lost 0 bases, J lost 3 bases, and 0 bases stayed unmatched. The CDR3 has 14 amino acids. CDR1 and CDR2 from the germline V gene are MNHEY and SVGAGI. CDR3 region: CASSYSDRGYEQYF. As DNA, the CDR3 is TGTGCCAGCAGTTACTCGGACAGGGGCTACGAGCAGTACTTC.

The chain combines TRBV5-1 with TRBJ1-2; D is undetermined. V was clipped by 0 bases and J by 6 bases, with 9 bases between them. This CDR3 has 13 amino acids. Germline CDR1 reads SGHRS; CDR2 reads YFSETQ. DNA for the CDR3: TGCGCCAGCAGCTTGGCGCAGGATCATGGCTACACCTTC. Translated: CASSLAQDHGYTF.

The chain recombines TRBV2 with TRBJ1-6; TRBD1 might be the D (6 bases). CDR1 and CDR2 (germline): SNHLY, FYNNEI. The CDR3 has 15 amino acids. Deletions cut 8 bases from V and 1 base from J, with 12 bases between. The CDR3 DNA reads TGTGCCAGCCGACCGCAGGGGTCCTATAATTCACCCCTCCACTTT. It is translated as CASRPQGSYNSPLHF.

V gene TRBV10-3 combines with J gene TRBJ2-5; 9 nucleotides match TRBD2. J lost 7 bases, V lost 2 bases, and 8 bases had no gene match. This CDR3 spans 15 amino acids. Germline V CDR1 and CDR2: ENHRY, SYGVKD. This CDR3 reads CAISEENSGSGTQYF. DNA of the CDR3: TGTGCCATCAGTGAGGAGAATAGCGGGAGCGGGACCCAGTACTTC.

The V gene is TRBV6-5, the J gene TRBJ2-7; D is unresolved. V was clipped by 0 bases and J by 2 bases, with 11 bases between them. The CDR3 is 15 amino acids. Germline V gene lookup returns CDR1 MNHEY and CDR2 SVGAGI. The CDR3 nucleotides are TGTGCCAGCAGTTACTCGGCTAGTCAACCCTACGAGCAGTACTTC. Translated: CASSYSASQPYEQYF.

The rearrangement uses TRBV19 and TRBJ2-7; weak D call: TRBD1 (5 bases). With 5 bases removed from V and 5 bases from J, the gap between germline ends came to 10 bases. CDR1 LNHDA and CDR2 SQIVND come from the germline V gene (reference sequence). The CDR3 totals 12 residues. The CDR3 region is CASSAPGNEQYF. DNA for the CDR3: TGTGCCAGTAGTGCCCCAGGGAACGAGCAGTACTTC. The variable domain in full, completed from reference TRBV19 and TRBJ2-7, reads DGGITQSPKYLFRKEGQNVTLSCEQNLNHDAMYWYRQDPGQGLRLIYYSQIVNDFQKGDIAEGYSVSREKKESFPLTVTSAQKNPTAFYLCASSAPGNEQYFGPGTRLTVT.

For the CDR3, the DNA is TGTGCCAGCAGCTCGCCCGGGACTAGCATGGGGTACAATGAGCAGTTCTTC. It encodes CASSSPGTSMGYNEQFF. V is TRBV7-3 and J is TRBJ2-1, with 9 nucleotides matching TRBD2. With V trimmed by 4 bases and J by 4 bases, 11 bases remained unmatched. The CDR3 runs 17 residues. Germline CDR1 SGHTA, CDR2 FQGTGA.

This chain links TRBV4-3 with TRBJ2-7; a possible D gene is TRBD1 (6 bases). The CDR3 has 15 residues. The V gene lost 1 base and the J gene lost 5 bases, with 15 bases spanning the gap. Germline V CDR1 and CDR2: LGHNA, YSLEER. CDR3 DNA: TGCGCCAGCAGCCAAGGTTACAGGGCTCGGGACGAGCAGTACTTC. It yields the protein CASSQGYRARDEQYF.

This clone appeared a few times. The same CDR3 is also encoded by other DNA sequences in this sample. V gene TRBV27 combines with J gene TRBJ1-5; D is undetermined. CDR1 MNHEY and CDR2 SMNVEV come from the germline V gene (reference sequence). V lost 3 bases, J lost 1 base, and 7 bases lay in between. The CDR3 contains 14 residues. CDR3 amino acids: CASSLGGSNQPQHF. The CDR3, as DNA: TGTGCCAGCAGTTTGGGAGGAAGCAATCAGCCCCAGCATTTT.

The CDR3 is CASSSVAGSGYTF. CDR3 DNA sequence: TGTGCCAGTAGTTCCGTCGCGGGGTCTGGCTACACCTTC. The chain uses TRBV19 and TRBJ1-2; D ambiguous. Germline V gives CDR1 LNHDA, CDR2 SQIVND (reference sequence). This CDR3 is built from 13 residues. V gave up 5 bases and J gave up 7 bases, with 14 bases separating them.